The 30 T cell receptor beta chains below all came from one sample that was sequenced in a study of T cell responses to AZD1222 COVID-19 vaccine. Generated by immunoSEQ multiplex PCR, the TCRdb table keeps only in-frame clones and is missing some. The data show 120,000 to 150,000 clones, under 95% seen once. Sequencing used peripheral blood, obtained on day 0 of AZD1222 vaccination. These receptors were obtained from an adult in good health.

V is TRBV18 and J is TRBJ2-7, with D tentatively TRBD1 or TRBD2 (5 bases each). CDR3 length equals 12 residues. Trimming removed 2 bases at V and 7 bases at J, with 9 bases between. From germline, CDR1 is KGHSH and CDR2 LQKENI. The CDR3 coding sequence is TGTGCCAGCTCACCAGGGACGTGGGAGCAGTACTTC. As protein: CASSPGTWEQYF.

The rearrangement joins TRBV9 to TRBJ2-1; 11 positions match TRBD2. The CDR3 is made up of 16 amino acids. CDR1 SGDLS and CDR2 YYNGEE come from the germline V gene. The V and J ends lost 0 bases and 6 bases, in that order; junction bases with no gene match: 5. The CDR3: CASSVEGSGRGNEQFF. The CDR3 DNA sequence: TGTGCCAGCAGCGTAGAGGGTAGCGGGAGGGGCAATGAGCAGTTCTTC.

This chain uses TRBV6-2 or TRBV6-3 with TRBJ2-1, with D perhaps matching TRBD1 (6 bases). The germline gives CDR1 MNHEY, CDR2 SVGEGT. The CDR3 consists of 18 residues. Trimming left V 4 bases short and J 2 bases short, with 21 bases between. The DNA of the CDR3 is TGTGCCAGCAGTTGGCAATCCCTCGGCAGGGGCACCTACAATGAGCAGTTCTTC. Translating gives CASSWQSLGRGTYNEQFF.

CDR3 sequence (DNA): TGTGCCAGCAGGCCACAGGGGGGCACTAATGAAAAACTGTTTTTT. Protein: CASRPQGGTNEKLFF. The chain carries TRBV7-2 and TRBJ1-4; TRBD1 aligns across 8 bases. The J segment lost 2 bases and the V segment lost 6 bases, leaving 5 bases of the junction unmatched. Germline V CDR1 and CDR2: SGHTA, FQGNSA. The CDR3 is 15 residues long. Full variable domain (outside the CDR3, taken from reference TRBV7-2 and TRBJ1-4): GAGVSQSPSNKVTEKGKDVELRCDPISGHTALYWYRQSLGQGLEFLIYFQGNSAPDKSGLPSDRFSAERTGGSVSTLTIQRTQQEDSAVYLCASRPQGGTNEKLFFGSGTQLSVL.

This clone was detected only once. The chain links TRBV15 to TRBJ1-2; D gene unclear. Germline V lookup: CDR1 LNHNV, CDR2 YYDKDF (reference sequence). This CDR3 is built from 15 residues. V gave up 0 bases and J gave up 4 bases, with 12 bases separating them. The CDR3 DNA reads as TGTGCCACCAGCAGAGATAATCGGGAGCCCTATGGCTACACCTTC. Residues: CATSRDNREPYGYTF.

This CDR3 is CAISDQGSGANVLTF. Written as DNA, the CDR3 is TGTGCCATCAGTGATCAGGGCTCTGGGGCCAACGTCCTGACTTTC. The genes are TRBV10-3 and TRBJ2-6; D perhaps matches TRBD1 (5 bases). CDR1 ENHRY and CDR2 SYGVKD come from the germline V gene. The CDR3 spans 15 residues. With 3 bases removed from V and 0 bases from J, the gap between germline ends came to 6 bases.

The CDR3 loop is CASSPRRRGTEAFF. The CDR3 bases are TGTGCCAGCAGCCCGCGCCGGAGGGGGACTGAAGCTTTCTTT. The chain combines TRBV14 with TRBJ1-1; a possible D gene is TRBD1 (6 bases). This CDR3 has 14 amino acids. V lost 4 bases and J lost 5, with 14 bases in between. CDR1 and CDR2 (germline): SGHDN, FVKESK.

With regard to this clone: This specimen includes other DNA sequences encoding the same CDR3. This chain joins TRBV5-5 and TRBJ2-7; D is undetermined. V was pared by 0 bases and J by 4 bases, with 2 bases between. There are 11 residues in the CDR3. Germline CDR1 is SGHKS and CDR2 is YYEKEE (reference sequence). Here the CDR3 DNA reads TGTGCCAGCAGCTTGGCGTACGAGCAGTACTTC. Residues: CASSLAYEQYF.

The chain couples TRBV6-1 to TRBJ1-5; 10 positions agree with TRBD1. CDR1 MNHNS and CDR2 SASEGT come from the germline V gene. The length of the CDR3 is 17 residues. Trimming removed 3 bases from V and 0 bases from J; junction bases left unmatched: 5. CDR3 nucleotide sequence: TGTGCCAGCAGTGAGAGGGACAGGGGATATAGCAATCAGCCCCAGCATTTT. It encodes CASSERDRGYSNQPQHF.

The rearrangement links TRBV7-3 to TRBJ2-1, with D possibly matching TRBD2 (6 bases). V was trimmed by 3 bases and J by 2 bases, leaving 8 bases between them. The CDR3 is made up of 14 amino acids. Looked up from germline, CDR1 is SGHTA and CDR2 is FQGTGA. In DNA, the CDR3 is TGTGCCAGCAGCTTGGGACTTCCCTACAATGAGCAGTTCTTC. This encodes CASSLGLPYNEQFF.

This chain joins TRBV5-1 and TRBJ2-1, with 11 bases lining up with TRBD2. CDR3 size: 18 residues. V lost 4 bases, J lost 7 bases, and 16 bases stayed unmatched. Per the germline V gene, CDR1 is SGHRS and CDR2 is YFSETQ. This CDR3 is CASSPREGRLAGWNEQFF. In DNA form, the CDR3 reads TGCGCCAGCAGCCCGAGGGAGGGAAGACTAGCGGGATGGAATGAGCAGTTCTTC.

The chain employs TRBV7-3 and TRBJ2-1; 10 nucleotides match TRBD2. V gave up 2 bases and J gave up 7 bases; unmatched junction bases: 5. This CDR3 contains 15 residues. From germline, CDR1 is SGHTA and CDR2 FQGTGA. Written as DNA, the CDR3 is TGTGCCAGCAGCTTAGGGGGTAGCGGGAGGAATGAGCAGTTCTTC. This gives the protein CASSLGGSGRNEQFF. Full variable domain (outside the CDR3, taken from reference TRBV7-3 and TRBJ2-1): GAGVSQTPSNKVTEKGKYVELRCDPISGHTALYWYRQSLGQGPEFLIYFQGTGAADDSGLPNDRFFAVRPEGSVSTLKIQRTERGDSAVYLCASSLGGSGRNEQFFGPGTRLTVL.

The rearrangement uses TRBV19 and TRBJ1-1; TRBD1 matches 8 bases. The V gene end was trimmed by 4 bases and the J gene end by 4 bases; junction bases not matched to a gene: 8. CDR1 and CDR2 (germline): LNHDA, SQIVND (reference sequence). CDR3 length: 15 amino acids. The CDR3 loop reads CASSTSETGGTEAFF. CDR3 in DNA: TGTGCCAGTAGTACTTCCGAAACAGGGGGCACTGAAGCTTTCTTT.

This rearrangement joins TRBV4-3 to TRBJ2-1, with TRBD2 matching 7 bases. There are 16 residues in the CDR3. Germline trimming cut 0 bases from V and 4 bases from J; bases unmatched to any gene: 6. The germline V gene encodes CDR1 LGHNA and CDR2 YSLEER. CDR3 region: CASSQDSLAEYNEQFF. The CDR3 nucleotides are TGCGCCAGCAGCCAAGATAGCCTAGCGGAATACAATGAGCAGTTCTTC.

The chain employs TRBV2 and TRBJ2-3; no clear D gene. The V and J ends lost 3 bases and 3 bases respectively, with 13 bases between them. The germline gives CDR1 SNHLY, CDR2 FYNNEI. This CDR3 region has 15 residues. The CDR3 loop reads CASSDDPLGTDTQYF. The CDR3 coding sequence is TGTGCCAGCAGTGACGATCCCCTGGGGACAGATACGCAGTATTTT.

CDR3 residues: CASSFRTSGRVNEQFF. The CDR3, as DNA: TGCGCCAGCAGCTTTCGGACTAGCGGGAGGGTGAATGAGCAGTTCTTC. This chain joins TRBV4-3 and TRBJ2-1, with 15 bases fitting TRBD2. V gave up 5 bases and J gave up 7 bases; unmatched junction bases: 6. CDR3 size: 16 residues. The germline gives CDR1 LGHNA, CDR2 YSLEER.

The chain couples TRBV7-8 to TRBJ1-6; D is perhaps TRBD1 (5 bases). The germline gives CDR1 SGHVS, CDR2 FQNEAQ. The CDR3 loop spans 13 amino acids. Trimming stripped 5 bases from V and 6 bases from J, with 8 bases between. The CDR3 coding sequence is TGTGCCAGCAGCGACAGCGGTAATTCACCCCTCCACTTT. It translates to CASSDSGNSPLHF.

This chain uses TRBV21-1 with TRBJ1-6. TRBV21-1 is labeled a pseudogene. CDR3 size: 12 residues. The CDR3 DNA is TGTGCCAGCAGCAAAAAGAATTCACCCCTCCACTTT. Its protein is CASSKKNSPLHF.

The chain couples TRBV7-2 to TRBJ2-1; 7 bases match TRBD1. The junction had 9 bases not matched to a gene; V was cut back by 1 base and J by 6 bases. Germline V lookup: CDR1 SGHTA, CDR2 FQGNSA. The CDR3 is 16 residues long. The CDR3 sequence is CASSLVGDSVGNEQFF. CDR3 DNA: TGTGCCAGCAGCTTAGTTGGGGACAGTGTCGGCAATGAGCAGTTCTTC.

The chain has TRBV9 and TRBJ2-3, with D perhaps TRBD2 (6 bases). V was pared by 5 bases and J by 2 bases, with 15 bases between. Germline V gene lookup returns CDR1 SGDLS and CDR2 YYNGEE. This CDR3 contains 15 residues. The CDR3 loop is CASSPRGTYTDTQYF. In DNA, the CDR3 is TGTGCCAGCAGTCCTCGCGGGACCTACACAGATACGCAGTATTTT.

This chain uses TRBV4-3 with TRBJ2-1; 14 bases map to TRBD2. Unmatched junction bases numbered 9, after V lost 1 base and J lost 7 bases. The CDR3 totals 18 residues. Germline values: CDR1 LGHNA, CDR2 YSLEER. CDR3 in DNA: TGCGCCAGCAGCCAAGCGGCGCTGGGACTAGCGGGGGAGAATGAGCAGTTCTTC. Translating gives CASSQAALGLAGENEQFF.

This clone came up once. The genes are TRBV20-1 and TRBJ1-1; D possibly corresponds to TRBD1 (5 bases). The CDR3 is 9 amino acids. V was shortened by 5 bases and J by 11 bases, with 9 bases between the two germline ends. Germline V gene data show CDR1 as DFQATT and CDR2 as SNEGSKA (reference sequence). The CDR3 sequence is CSADSGAFF. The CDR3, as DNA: TGCAGTGCTGACAGTGGTGCTTTCTTT.

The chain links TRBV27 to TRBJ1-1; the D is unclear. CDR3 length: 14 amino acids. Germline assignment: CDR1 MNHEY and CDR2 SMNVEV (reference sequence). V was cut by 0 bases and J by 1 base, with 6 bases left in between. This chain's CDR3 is CASSLSYRNTEAFF. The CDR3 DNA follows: TGTGCCAGCAGTTTATCGTACAGGAACACTGAAGCTTTCTTT.

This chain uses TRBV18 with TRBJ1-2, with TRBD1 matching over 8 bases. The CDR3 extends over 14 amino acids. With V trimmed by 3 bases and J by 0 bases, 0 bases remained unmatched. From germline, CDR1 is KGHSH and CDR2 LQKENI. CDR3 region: CASSPDRANYGYTF. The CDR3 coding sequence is TGTGCCAGCTCACCGGACAGGGCTAACTATGGCTACACCTTC. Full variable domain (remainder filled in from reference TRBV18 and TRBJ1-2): NAGVMQNPRHLVRRRGQEARLRCSPMKGHSHVYWYRQLPEEGLKFMVYLQKENIIDESGMPKERFSAEFPKEGPSILRIQQVVRGDSAAYFCASSPDRANYGYTFGSGTRLTVV.

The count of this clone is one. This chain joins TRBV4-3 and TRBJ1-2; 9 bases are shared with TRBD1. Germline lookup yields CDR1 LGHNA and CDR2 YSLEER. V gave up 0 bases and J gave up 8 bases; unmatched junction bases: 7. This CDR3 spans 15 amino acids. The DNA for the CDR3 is TGCGCCAGCAGCCAAGATACCGGGACAGGGAGGGGCTACACCTTC. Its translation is CASSQDTGTGRGYTF.

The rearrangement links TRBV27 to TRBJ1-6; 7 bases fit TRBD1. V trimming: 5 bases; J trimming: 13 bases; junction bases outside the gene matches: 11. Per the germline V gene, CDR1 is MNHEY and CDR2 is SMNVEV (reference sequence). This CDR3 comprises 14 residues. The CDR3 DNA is TGTGCCAGCAGTATACAGGGGCCCCAGAGTCCCCTCCACTTT. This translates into CASSIQGPQSPLHF.

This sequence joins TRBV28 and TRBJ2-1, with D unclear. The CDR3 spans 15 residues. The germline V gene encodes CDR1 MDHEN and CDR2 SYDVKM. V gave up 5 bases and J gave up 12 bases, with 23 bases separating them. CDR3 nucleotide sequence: TGTGCCAGCAGTCCCAGTCTTCCCCGGAGCGTGGGGCAGTTCTTC. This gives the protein CASSPSLPRSVGQFF.

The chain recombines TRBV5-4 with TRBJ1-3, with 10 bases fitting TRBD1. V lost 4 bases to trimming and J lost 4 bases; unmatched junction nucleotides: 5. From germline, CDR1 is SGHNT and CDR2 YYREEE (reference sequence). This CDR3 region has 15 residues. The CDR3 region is CASSVGTGAGNTIYF. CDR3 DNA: TGTGCCAGCAGCGTGGGGACAGGGGCCGGAAACACCATATATTTT.

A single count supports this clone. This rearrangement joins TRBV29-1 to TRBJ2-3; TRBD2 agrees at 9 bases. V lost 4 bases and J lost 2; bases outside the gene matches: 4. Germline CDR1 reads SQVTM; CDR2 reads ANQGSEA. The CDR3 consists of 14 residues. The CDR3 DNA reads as TGCAGCGTTGGGACTAGCGCGAACACAGATACGCAGTATTTT. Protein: CSVGTSANTDTQYF.

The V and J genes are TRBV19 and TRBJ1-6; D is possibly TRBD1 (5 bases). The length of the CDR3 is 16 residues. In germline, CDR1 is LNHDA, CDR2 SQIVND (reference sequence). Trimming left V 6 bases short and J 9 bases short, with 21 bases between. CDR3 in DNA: TGTGCCAGTAGGCCCCCGTGGGGCGCCCGGCGTTCACCCCTCCACTTT. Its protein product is CASRPPWGARRSPLHF.